The T cell receptor (beta chain) described here comes from a study of cytomegalovirus exposure and HLA in healthy donors (dated by TCRdb to the late 2010s). At the level of the whole study: A later analysis indicated that the 120 validation repertoires were generated on the platform also employed for the roughly 720 repertoires of the first cohort. The study aimed to test whether cataloging public T cell receptors could reveal signatures of past pathogen exposure. To predict cytomegalovirus infection status, the study brought together high-throughput TCR immunosequencing, statistical association of individual TCRs with disease status, and machine learning. In addition to the first cohort of 650 to 800 subjects, a separate validation cohort of around 110 different subjects was used. The study at large found these results: A later analysis had no HLA typing for the validation cohort, so co-occurrence there was scored across all 130 or so repertoires. The classifier was reported to diagnose cytomegalovirus status with high specificity and sensitivity in both the original and validation cohorts. According to the authors, the approach could potentially be generalized to other disease states and immunological phenotypes. Of the cluster scores, roughly 95% were above 0 in a later analysis, which found that TCRs clustered in the first cohort also tended to co-occur in the 90 to 150 validation repertoires. While some public TCRs were present in many individuals, most TCR sequences turned up only very rarely across donors. The study listed 150 to 200 TCR beta chains as associated with cytomegalovirus. A few of the identified cytomegalovirus-associated TCR beta chains were confirmed in vitro to be specific for cytomegalovirus antigens.

The method was the immunoSEQ multiplex PCR assay. From the authors' description of their analysis: A statistical classification framework was built to diagnose cytomegalovirus status from the catalog of TCR beta chain sequences. Entries here come from immuneACCESS through TCRdb and include only in-frame sequences with V and J called. Some clones fail to appear in such tables; in the studies checked, an unresolved V gene covers under half of the shortfall, and the cause of the remainder is unknown. V, J and clone size derive from that table, while D and trimming were established from the DNA sequence. Present in this sample are about 250,000 clones, approximately 84% of which were seen just once. The biggest ten clones account for 12% of the sample. The CDR3 runs 15 amino acids, cysteine and phenylalanine included. Only the CDR3 portion is preserved as DNA: 45 bases, with reading frame beginning at the first base. Trimming takes 0 bases from V and 5 bases from J, and the germline ends sit 15 bases apart. CDR1 and CDR2 (SGHNT, YYREEE) derive from the germline V gene (reference sequence).

The donors belonged to the validation cohort of around 130 subjects, which was separate from the approximately 700-subject first cohort. Concerning this clone itself: Its cognate antigen has yet to be identified. No much larger clone is present one base from it, and per-base qualities are unavailable.

The chain links TRBV5-4 with TRBJ2-7, with the D gene call left open. The sequencing input was PBMCs. The receptor comes from a young man in good health and CMV-seropositive. In nucleotides, the sequence is TGTGCCAGCAGCTTGGGGAACGACCGAGCTAACGAGCAGTACTTC. Its product reads: CASSLGNDRANEQYF.